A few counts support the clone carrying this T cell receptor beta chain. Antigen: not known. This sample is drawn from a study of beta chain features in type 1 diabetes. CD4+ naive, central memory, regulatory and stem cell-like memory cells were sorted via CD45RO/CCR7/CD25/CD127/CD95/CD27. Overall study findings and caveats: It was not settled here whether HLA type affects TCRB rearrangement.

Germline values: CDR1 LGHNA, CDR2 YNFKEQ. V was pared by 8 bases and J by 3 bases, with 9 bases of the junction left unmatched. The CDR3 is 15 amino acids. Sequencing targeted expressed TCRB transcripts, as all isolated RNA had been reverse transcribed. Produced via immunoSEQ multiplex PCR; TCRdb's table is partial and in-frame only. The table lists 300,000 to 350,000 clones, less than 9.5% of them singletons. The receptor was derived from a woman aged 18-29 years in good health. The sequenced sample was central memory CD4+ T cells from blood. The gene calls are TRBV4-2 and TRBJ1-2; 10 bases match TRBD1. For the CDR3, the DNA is TGTGCCAGCGAAAAGGGACAGGGGCAGGACTATGGCTACACCTTC. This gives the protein CASEKGQGQDYGYTF.